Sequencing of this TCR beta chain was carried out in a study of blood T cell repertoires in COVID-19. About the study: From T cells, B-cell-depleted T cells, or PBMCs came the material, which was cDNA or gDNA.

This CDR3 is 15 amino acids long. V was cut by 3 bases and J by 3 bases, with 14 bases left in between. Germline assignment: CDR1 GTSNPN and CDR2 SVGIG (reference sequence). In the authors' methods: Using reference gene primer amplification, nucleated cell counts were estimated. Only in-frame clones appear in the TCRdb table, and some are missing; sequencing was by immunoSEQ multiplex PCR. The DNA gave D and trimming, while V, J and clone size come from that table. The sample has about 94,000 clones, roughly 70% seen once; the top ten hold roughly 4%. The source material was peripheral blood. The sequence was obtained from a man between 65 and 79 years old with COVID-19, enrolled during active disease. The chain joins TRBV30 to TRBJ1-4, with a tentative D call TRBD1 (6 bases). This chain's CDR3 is CAWRETGAANEKLFF. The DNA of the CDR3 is TGTGCCTGGAGAGAGACAGGAGCGGCTAATGAAAAACTGTTTTTT.